This T cell receptor (beta chain) stems from a study of blood T cell repertoires in COVID-19. About the research overall: From the United States, Italy and Spain came samples of acute and convalescent COVID-19. From T cells, B-cell-depleted T cells, or PBMCs came the material, which was cDNA or gDNA.

In the source study's methods: The authors estimated nucleated cell counts from reference gene primer amplification. Repertoires were generated with immunoSEQ multiplex PCR, while TCRdb's copy carries only in-frame clones and drops some. V and J calls and clone size follow that table, whereas D and trimming were derived from the DNA. This sample has roughly 120,000 clones; approximately 86% occur once, and the top ten carry roughly 8%. There are 14 residues in the CDR3. V lost 1 base, J lost 5 bases, and 8 bases lay in between. Per germline, CDR1 SGHDN and CDR2 FVKESK. The specimen sequenced was peripheral blood. This chain uses TRBV14 with TRBJ2-2; possible D gene TRBD1, 6 bases. The TCR comes from a human donor in a cohort sampled during active COVID-19. In nucleotides, the CDR3 is TGTGCCAGCAGCCAAGTGCAGGGGACCGGGGAGCTGTTTTTT. This gives the protein CASSQVQGTGELFF.